These 16 T cell receptor beta chains share one sample of origin, sequenced in a study of cytomegalovirus exposure and HLA in healthy donors. In the PCR, 60 Vbeta and 13 Jbeta primers were used. Method: immunoSEQ multiplex PCR; TCRdb's copy keeps in-frame clones and lacks some. The sample consists of 110,000 to 150,000 clones, 65% to 85% of them appearing once. The material sequenced was PBMCs. Source of these receptors: a man younger than 40 in good health and CMV-seronegative.

This clone was counted once. The V gene is TRBV6-1, the J gene TRBJ2-2; D perhaps matches TRBD1 (5 bases). The ends were cut back, 7 bases at V and 5 bases at J, with 14 bases in the middle. From germline, CDR1 is MNHNS and CDR2 SASEGT. The CDR3 is 14 amino acids. CDR3 region: CASTTQKGTGELFF. The DNA for the CDR3 is TGTGCCAGCACTACACAGAAGGGGACCGGGGAGCTGTTTTTT.

The gene calls are TRBV29-1 and TRBJ2-7; TRBD1 is a possible D gene (5 bases). Germline V CDR1 and CDR2: SQVTM, ANQGSEA. V shed 6 bases and J shed 1 base, with 16 bases lying between them. This CDR3 spans 14 amino acids. CDR3 residues: CSVRTIDSSYEQYF. The CDR3 nucleotides read TGCAGCGTCCGTACAATTGACAGTTCCTACGAGCAGTACTTC.

This rearrangement joins TRBV30 to TRBJ2-7, with D possibly being TRBD1 (6 bases). This CDR3 is built from 14 residues. Trimming cost V 6 bases and J 2 bases, with 17 bases left between them. Germline V CDR1 and CDR2: GTSNPN, SVGIG (reference sequence). The CDR3 DNA sequence: TGTGCCTGCCTCAGGGGTCATTTCCCCTACGAGCAGTACTTC. Protein sequence: CACLRGHFPYEQYF.

The chain couples TRBV19 to TRBJ1-5; maybe TRBD1 (5 bases). This CDR3 has 14 amino acids. Germline loops: CDR1 LNHDA, CDR2 SQIVND (reference sequence). With 7 bases removed from V and 0 bases from J, the gap between germline ends came to 10 bases. The CDR3 loop is CASTDSYSNQPQHF. The CDR3 DNA reads as TGTGCCAGTACAGACAGCTATAGCAATCAGCCCCAGCATTTT.

This rearrangement joins TRBV2 to TRBJ1-2; possibly TRBD1 for D (5 bases). The germline V gene has CDR1 SNHLY and CDR2 FYNNEI. V lost 4 bases, J lost 4 bases, and 10 bases lay in between. The CDR3 loop spans 13 amino acids. The CDR3 protein is CASSGTGLYGYTF. CDR3 bases: TGTGCCAGCAGTGGGACGGGACTCTATGGCTACACCTTC.

V is TRBV2 and J is TRBJ2-7; D call uncertain. Germline values: CDR1 SNHLY, CDR2 FYNNEI. The CDR3 runs to 11 residues. V was cut by 5 bases and J by 5 bases, with 7 bases left in between. CDR3 sequence reads: CASSYYNEQYF. CDR3 in DNA: TGTGCCAGCAGTTACTACAACGAGCAGTACTTC.

The chain is built from TRBV5-1 and TRBJ2-6, with TRBD1 identical over 9 bases. This CDR3 contains 15 residues. The trim removed 1 base at V and 9 bases at J, leaving 5 bases unmatched. CDR1 is SGHRS, CDR2 YFSETQ, per germline. As DNA, the CDR3 is TGCGCCAGCAGCTTGTGGACGGGACAGGGCAACGTCCTGACTTTC. Protein sequence: CASSLWTGQGNVLTF.

This clone was found once. The chain recombines TRBV18 with TRBJ1-2; 9 bases are a match to TRBD1. The trim removed 3 bases at V and 4 bases at J, leaving 6 bases unmatched. The CDR3 contains 15 residues. CDR1 is KGHSH and CDR2 is LQKENI in the germline V gene. The chain's CDR3 is CASSPRTGESYGYTF. CDR3 bases: TGTGCCAGCTCACCTAGGACAGGGGAGAGCTATGGCTACACCTTC.

The chain couples TRBV27 to TRBJ1-1; possible D gene TRBD1, 5 bases. V lost 3 bases to trimming and J lost 4 bases, with 12 bases between them. Germline values: CDR1 MNHEY, CDR2 SMNVEV (reference sequence). The CDR3 has 14 amino acids. The CDR3 region is CASSFQGDGTEAFF. CDR3 coding DNA: TGTGCCAGCAGTTTCCAGGGTGATGGCACTGAAGCTTTCTTT.

V and J are TRBV6-1 and TRBJ1-5; unclear D gene. This CDR3 has 14 amino acids. The V gene's germline CDR1 is MNHNS and CDR2 SASEGT. V was cut by 2 bases and J by 2 bases, with 7 bases left in between. Here the CDR3 DNA reads TGTGCCAGCAGTGAATCAGTGGGCAATCAGCCCCAGCATTTT. Amino acids: CASSESVGNQPQHF.

The CDR3 nucleotides are TGTGCCAGCAGTTCCGGGACAGGCTCCTACGAGCAGTACTTC. This gives the protein CASSSGTGSYEQYF. The V gene is TRBV5-8, the J gene TRBJ2-7, with 8 bases lining up with TRBD1. There are 14 residues in the CDR3. From germline, CDR1 is SGHTS and CDR2 YDEGEE. Trimming removed 5 bases from V and 0 bases from J; junction bases left unmatched: 4. Full variable domain (missing parts from reference TRBV5-8 and TRBJ2-7): EAGVTQSPTHLIKTRGQQATLRCSPISGHTSVYWYQQALGLGLQFLLWYDEGEERNRGNFPPRFSGRQFPNYSSELNVNALELEDSALYLCASSSGTGSYEQYFGPGTRLTVT.

This clone was detected a few times. The chain couples TRBV4-2 to TRBJ1-2; D uncertain. The V and J ends lost 0 bases and 6 bases respectively, with 8 bases between them. The length of the CDR3 is 13 residues. Germline lookup yields CDR1 LGHNA and CDR2 YNFKEQ. The CDR3 spells CASSQDRRDGYTF. As DNA, the CDR3 is TGTGCCAGCAGCCAAGATAGGAGGGATGGCTACACCTTC.

J is TRBJ1-6 and V is TRBV12-1; the listed D gene, TRBD1, was not tested against the DNA. TRBV12-1 is deemed a pseudogene. The CDR3 is 14 residues long. This CDR3 reads CASSFAAGEAPLHF. The DNA of the CDR3 is TGTGCCAGCAGCTTTGCCGCAGGGGAAGCACCCCTCCACTTT.

The V and J genes are TRBV7-8 and TRBJ2-7, with 7 bases matching TRBD1. V lost 5 bases and J lost 4; bases outside the gene matches: 5. The germline gives CDR1 SGHVS, CDR2 FQNEAQ. The CDR3 loop spans 13 amino acids. CDR3 coding DNA: TGTGCCAGCAGCCAAGACAGGGCTTACGAGCAGTACTTC. Amino acid sequence: CASSQDRAYEQYF.

This clone was found once. V and J are TRBV6-1 and TRBJ2-3; TRBD2 matches at 15 bases. CDR3 length equals 18 residues. The germline V gene encodes CDR1 MNHNS and CDR2 SASEGT. The ends lost 3 bases at V and 4 bases at J; junction bases unmatched: 8. The CDR3 coding sequence is TGTGCCAGCAGTGAGTGGGGGACTAGCGGGGGGAGCGCAGATACGCAGTATTTT. Amino acid sequence: CASSEWGTSGGSADTQYF.

The chain employs TRBV10-3 and TRBJ2-3; 13 bases line up with TRBD2. The germline V gene encodes CDR1 ENHRY and CDR2 SYGVKD. Losses at the gene ends were 2 bases for V and 4 bases for J; bases not matched to a gene: 3. The CDR3 length is 16 residues. CDR3 in DNA: TGTGCCATCAGTGAGGGACTAGCGGGAGACTCAGATACGCAGTATTTT. This sequence encodes CAISEGLAGDSDTQYF.